These 25 T cell receptor beta chains originate from one sample sequenced in a study of human T cells and chemical hapten exposure. TCRdb re-called the RACE reads through MiXCR, storing one row per CDR3 protein. The table has 150,000 to 200,000 distinct CDR3 sequences, under 30% seen once. Stated time point: patch test 3, about 24 weeks after DPC sensitization. Treatment described: therapeutic diphenylcyclopropenone sensitization with weekly scalp DPC. Sequencing was performed on whole blood, taken in connection with sensitization to the hapten diphenylcyclopropenone (DPC). Receptors originate from a woman in her thirties or forties with alopecia areata. Some clones in this sample may be carry-over from other donors' samples.

This clonotype was seen ten or more times. The J gene is TRBJ2-1, the V gene TRBV18; D is ambiguous. Germline CDR1 KGHSH, CDR2 LQKENI. Deletions cut 4 bases from V and 8 bases from J, with 15 bases between. The CDR3 has 14 amino acids. Written as DNA, the CDR3 is TGTGCCAGCTCACAAACTTCTAGTGACGATGAGCAGTTCTTC. It specifies CASSQTSSDDEQFF.

The chain is built from TRBV9 and TRBJ1-2; 12 nucleotides align to TRBD1. Germline V gives CDR1 SGDLS, CDR2 YYNGEE. V trimming: 3 bases; J trimming: 5 bases; junction bases outside the gene matches: 5. This CDR3 is 15 amino acids long. The CDR3: CASSGGTGGSYGYTF. In nucleotides, the CDR3 is TGTGCCAGCAGCGGGGGGACAGGGGGCTCATATGGCTACACCTTC.

This clonotype came up a few times. V usage is TRBV7-2 and J usage is TRBJ2-5, with 9 bases that match TRBD1. With V trimmed by 1 base and J by 2 bases, 5 bases remained unmatched. Looked up from germline, CDR1 is SGHTA and CDR2 is FQGNSA. This CDR3 is 16 amino acids long. Here the CDR3 reads CASSLGPGTGQETQYF. DNA of the CDR3: TGTGCCAGCAGCTTAGGCCCCGGGACAGGGCAAGAGACCCAGTACTTC.

This clonotype was seen a few times. The chain recombines TRBV20-1 with TRBJ2-4; TRBD2 matches at 7 bases. The CDR3 is made up of 14 amino acids. Germline V gene lookup returns CDR1 DFQATT and CDR2 SNEGSKA (reference sequence). V lost 5 bases to trimming and J lost 4 bases; unmatched junction nucleotides: 8. CDR3 amino acids: CSAVSTSQKNIQYF. CDR3 DNA: TGCAGTGCTGTCTCGACTAGCCAAAAAAACATTCAGTACTTC.

This rearrangement joins TRBV28 to TRBJ2-3; 9 nucleotides line up with TRBD1. The ends lost 3 bases at V and 4 bases at J; junction bases unmatched: 5. Germline V CDR1 and CDR2: MDHEN, SYDVKM. The CDR3 totals 15 residues. The CDR3 coding sequence is TGTGCCAGCAGTTTGGAGGACAGGGGCGCAGATACGCAGTATTTT. Protein sequence: CASSLEDRGADTQYF. Complete variable domain (other parts from reference TRBV28 and TRBJ2-3): DVKVTQSSRYLVKRTGEKVFLECVQDMDHENMFWYRQDPGLGLRLIYFSYDVKMKEKGDIPEGYSVSREKKERFSLILESASTNQTSMYLCASSLEDRGADTQYFGPGTRLTVL.

The CDR3 spells CASSLARGTNEKLFF. The DNA for the CDR3 is TGTGCCAGCAGCTTAGCCAGGGGCACTAATGAAAAACTGTTTTTT. This chain links TRBV11-2 with TRBJ1-4; possible D gene TRBD1, 6 bases. This CDR3 contains 15 residues. Germline values: CDR1 SGHAT, CDR2 FQNNGV. Trimming removed 1 base from V and 2 bases from J, with 8 bases in between.

The V gene is TRBV5-1, the J gene TRBJ2-5; D possibly corresponds to TRBD1 (5 bases). CDR3 size: 14 residues. Germline V lookup: CDR1 SGHRS, CDR2 YFSETQ. Trimming shortened V by 6 bases and J by 4 bases, and 16 bases separated the two germline ends. Written as DNA, the CDR3 is TGCGCCAGCACTGCAGGGTCAGTGTTAGAGACCCAGTACTTC. Translated: CASTAGSVLETQYF.

Only a few counts were recorded for this clonotype. J is TRBJ2-1 and V is TRBV21-1; the DNA was not used to check the table's D call, TRBD2. TRBV21-1 has pseudogene status. CDR3 length equals 15 residues. In nucleotides, the CDR3 is TGTGCCAGCAGCTCTAGCGGGAGGCAGTACAATGAGCAGTTCTTC. It codes for CASSSSGRQYNEQFF.

This clonotype was seen a few times. The rearrangement uses TRBV7-2 and TRBJ2-7; TRBD2 matches 7 bases. Germline CDR1 reads SGHTA; CDR2 reads FQGNSA. J gave up 6 bases and V 6 bases, and 8 bases lay outside the gene matches. The CDR3 is 13 amino acids. The CDR3 DNA follows: TGTGCCAGCAGTTCCCTAGCGGCCACCGAGCAGTACTTC. Protein product: CASSSLAATEQYF. The full variable domain, its missing parts supplied by reference TRBV7-2 and TRBJ2-7, is GAGVSQSPSNKVTEKGKDVELRCDPISGHTALYWYRQSLGQGLEFLIYFQGNSAPDKSGLPSDRFSAERTGGSVSTLTIQRTQQEDSAVYLCASSSLAATEQYFGPGTRLTVT.

This clonotype showed up just a few times. The rearrangement links TRBV5-4 to TRBJ1-3; a weak D match, TRBD1 (6 bases). The CDR3 contains 17 residues. Looked up from germline, CDR1 is SGHNT and CDR2 is YYREEE (reference sequence). The V and J ends lost 6 bases and 0 bases respectively, with 19 bases between them. This CDR3 reads CASTASAGVSSGNTIYF. CDR3 DNA: TGTGCCAGCACCGCTTCTGCAGGGGTCTCCTCTGGAAACACCATATATTTT.

This clonotype occurred a few times. This chain links TRBV5-1 with TRBJ2-1; no firm D call. Trimming left V 4 bases short and J 5 bases short, with 16 bases between. The CDR3 runs 15 residues. CDR1 SGHRS and CDR2 YFSETQ come from the germline V gene. The DNA of the CDR3 is TGCGCCAGCAGCGTAGCCCGAAGGCATAACAATGAGCAGTTCTTC. It yields the protein CASSVARRHNNEQFF.

Details on this clonotype: One junction end disagrees with the germline gene, perhaps due to a read error. This rearrangement joins TRBV20-1 to TRBJ1-6; D might be TRBD1 (6 bases). This CDR3 has 15 residues. CDR1 is DFQATT and CDR2 is SNEGSKA in the germline V gene (reference sequence). The CDR3 bases are TGCAGTGTTAGAACACCGGGACATCGAAATTCACCCCTCCACTTT. This gives the protein CSVRTPGHRNSPLHF.

V and J are TRBV18 and TRBJ2-5, with 9 bases that match TRBD1. The CDR3 is made up of 13 amino acids. In germline, CDR1 is KGHSH, CDR2 LQKENI. J was trimmed by 5 bases and V by 4 bases; bases with no gene match: 2. The chain's CDR3 is CASSQGTGETQYF. The CDR3 coding sequence is TGTGCCAGCTCACAAGGGACAGGGGAGACCCAGTACTTC.

The chain has TRBV6-2 or TRBV6-3 and TRBJ2-3, with 9 bases matching TRBD2. Germline V CDR1 and CDR2: MNHEY, SVGEGT. V dropped 6 bases and J dropped 2; count of bases not matched to a gene: 9. This CDR3 is 16 amino acids long. DNA for the CDR3: TGTGCCAGCAGCAAGACTAGCGGCCTTTACACAGATACGCAGTATTTT. Protein sequence: CASSKTSGLYTDTQYF.

The sample holds many counts of this clonotype. This chain uses TRBV7-2 with TRBJ2-1, with TRBD1 matching 7 bases. This CDR3 is 11 amino acids long. Trimming took 4 bases from V and 13 from J; bases not matched to a gene: 4. From germline, CDR1 is SGHTA and CDR2 FQGNSA. CDR3 nucleotides: TGTGCCAGCAGCTCGACAGGGTTCCAGTTCTTC. As protein: CASSSTGFQFF. Using reference TRBV7-2 and TRBJ2-1 for the parts outside the CDR3, the full variable domain is GAGVSQSPSNKVTEKGKDVELRCDPISGHTALYWYRQSLGQGLEFLIYFQGNSAPDKSGLPSDRFSAERTGGSVSTLTIQRTQQEDSAVYLCASSSTGFQFFGPGTRLTVL.

This sequence joins TRBV4-3 and TRBJ1-2, with D unclear. Germline loops: CDR1 LGHNA, CDR2 YSLEER. V dropped 0 bases and J dropped 8 bases, with 13 bases sitting between them. The CDR3 is made up of 14 amino acids. CDR3 region: CASSQELRAGGYTF. The CDR3 nucleotides are TGCGCCAGCAGCCAAGAGTTAAGGGCGGGAGGCTACACCTTC.

This clonotype appeared a few times. The V gene is TRBV27, the J gene TRBJ1-2; 7 nucleotides match TRBD1. The germline V gene has CDR1 MNHEY and CDR2 SMNVEV (reference sequence). The CDR3 loop spans 14 amino acids. J was trimmed by 4 bases and V by 5 bases; bases with no gene match: 7. The CDR3 DNA reads as TGTGCCAGCAGTAGAACCGGGACAGCCTATGGCTACACCTTC. Protein product: CASSRTGTAYGYTF.

This clonotype was seen at least ten times. The V call is TRBV7-9, the J call TRBJ2-7; D ambiguous. Germline lookup yields CDR1 SEHNR and CDR2 FQNEAQ (reference sequence). This CDR3 contains 13 residues. V dropped 2 bases and J dropped 2 bases, with 7 bases sitting between them. The CDR3 here is CASSLSPTYEQYF. CDR3 DNA: TGTGCCAGCAGCTTATCCCCTACCTACGAGCAGTACTTC. The full variable domain, in which reference TRBV7-9 and TRBJ2-7 provide the parts outside the CDR3, is DTGVSQNPRHKITKRGQNVTFRCDPISEHNRLYWYRQTLGQGPEFLTYFQNEAQLEKSRLLSDRFSAERPKGSFSTLEIQRTEQGDSAMYLCASSLSPTYEQYFGPGTRLTVT.

This clonotype was found a few times. The rearrangement links TRBV29-1 to TRBJ1-5, with a weak D call TRBD1 (5 bases). The V and J ends lost 6 bases and 6 bases respectively, with 18 bases between them. Germline CDR1 and CDR2: SQVTM and ANQGSEA. This CDR3 comprises 14 residues. The chain's CDR3 is CSVATGTPPQPQHF. The DNA of the CDR3 is TGCAGCGTCGCCACCGGGACTCCGCCTCAGCCCCAGCATTTT.

The chain employs TRBV7-2 and TRBJ2-1; 9 nucleotides line up with TRBD2. The CDR3 totals 16 residues. Trimming took 4 bases from V and 3 from J; bases not matched to a gene: 7. From germline, CDR1 is SGHTA and CDR2 FQGNSA. CDR3 coding DNA: TGTGCCAGCAGCTCCGAGGCTAGCGGGAACTACAATGAGCAGTTCTTC. Its protein product is CASSSEASGNYNEQFF.

The rearrangement links TRBV6-6 to TRBJ1-1; D is undetermined. This CDR3 region has 11 residues. V lost 3 bases to trimming and J lost 8 bases, with 7 bases between them. Germline V gives CDR1 MNHNY, CDR2 SVGAGI (reference sequence). CDR3 residues: CASSYGGEAFF. In DNA, the CDR3 is TGTGCCAGCAGTTATGGTGGGGAAGCTTTCTTT.

The table lists this clonotype with a count of one. V gene TRBV2 combines with J gene TRBJ1-4; D is perhaps TRBD1 (6 bases). The length of the CDR3 is 16 residues. V dropped 0 bases and J dropped 7 bases, with 15 bases sitting between them. Germline loops: CDR1 SNHLY, CDR2 FYNNEI. The CDR3 reads CASSEALGGQGEKLFF. CDR3 DNA sequence: TGTGCCAGCAGTGAAGCGCTTGGGGGGCAAGGTGAAAAACTGTTTTTT.

The genes are TRBV7-2 and TRBJ1-6, with 9 bases identical to TRBD1. Germline V gene data show CDR1 as SGHTA and CDR2 as FQGNSA. Trimming cost V 1 base and J 9 bases; bases outside gene matches: 4. The CDR3 is 15 amino acids. The CDR3 sequence is CASSLEGQGTSPLHF. In DNA form, the CDR3 reads TGTGCCAGCAGCTTAGAGGGACAGGGAACTTCACCCCTCCACTTT.

This clonotype was seen just once. The chain is built from TRBV20-1 and TRBJ1-6; TRBD1 is a possible D gene (6 bases). V lost 3 bases and J lost 12, with 15 bases in between. The V gene's germline CDR1 is DFQATT and CDR2 SNEGSKA (reference sequence). The CDR3 is made up of 13 amino acids. The CDR3 DNA sequence: TGCAGTGCTAGTCGGCAGGGGAGTTTACCCCTCCACTTT. This sequence encodes CSASRQGSLPLHF.

This clonotype was seen more than once but under ten times. The chain has TRBV20-1 and TRBJ1-2; D unresolved. CDR3 length equals 12 residues. V dropped 6 bases and J dropped 3 bases, with 11 bases sitting between them. Germline V gene data show CDR1 as DFQATT and CDR2 as SNEGSKA (reference sequence). The CDR3 nucleotides are TGCAGTGCACAAAGTGGGCACTATGGCTACACCTTC. It translates to CSAQSGHYGYTF.